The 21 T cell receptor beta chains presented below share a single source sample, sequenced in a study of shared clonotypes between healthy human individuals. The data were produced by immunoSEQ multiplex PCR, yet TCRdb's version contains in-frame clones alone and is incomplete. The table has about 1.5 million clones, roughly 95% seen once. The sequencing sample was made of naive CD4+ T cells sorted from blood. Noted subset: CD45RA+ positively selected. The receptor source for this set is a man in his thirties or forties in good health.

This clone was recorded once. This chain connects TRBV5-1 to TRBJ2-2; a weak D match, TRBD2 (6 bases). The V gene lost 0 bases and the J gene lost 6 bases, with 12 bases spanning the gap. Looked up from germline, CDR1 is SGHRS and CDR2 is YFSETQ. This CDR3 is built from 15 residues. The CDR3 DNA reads TGCGCCAGCAGCTTGGTGGGAGGAGGAGCCGGGGAGCTGTTTTTT. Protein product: CASSLVGGGAGELFF.

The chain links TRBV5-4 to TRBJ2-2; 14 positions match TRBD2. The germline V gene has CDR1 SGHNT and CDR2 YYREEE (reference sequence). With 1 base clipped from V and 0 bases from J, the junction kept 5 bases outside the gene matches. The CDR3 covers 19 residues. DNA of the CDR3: TGTGCCAGCAGCTTGATTTGGACTAGCGGGAGGCCGAACACCGGGGAGCTGTTTTTT. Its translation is CASSLIWTSGRPNTGELFF.

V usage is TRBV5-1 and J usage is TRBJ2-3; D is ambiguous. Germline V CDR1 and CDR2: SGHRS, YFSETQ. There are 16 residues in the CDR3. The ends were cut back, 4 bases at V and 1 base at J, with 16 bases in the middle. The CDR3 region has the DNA TGCGCCAGCAGCCACCCACCTAGGAGTGGCACAGATACGCAGTATTTT. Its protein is CASSHPPRSGTDTQYF.

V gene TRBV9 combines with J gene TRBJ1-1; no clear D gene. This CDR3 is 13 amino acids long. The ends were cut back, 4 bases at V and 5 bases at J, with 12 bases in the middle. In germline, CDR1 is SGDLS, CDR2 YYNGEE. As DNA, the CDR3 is TGTGCCAGCAGCCCCGCTTTGAGGACTGAAGCTTTCTTT. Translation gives CASSPALRTEAFF.

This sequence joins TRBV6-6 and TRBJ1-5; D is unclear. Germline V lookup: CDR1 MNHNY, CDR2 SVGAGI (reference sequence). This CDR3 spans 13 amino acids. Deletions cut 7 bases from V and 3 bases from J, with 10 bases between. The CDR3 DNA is TGTGCCAGCACCGAGGGAACCAATCAGCCCCAGCATTTT. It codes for CASTEGTNQPQHF.

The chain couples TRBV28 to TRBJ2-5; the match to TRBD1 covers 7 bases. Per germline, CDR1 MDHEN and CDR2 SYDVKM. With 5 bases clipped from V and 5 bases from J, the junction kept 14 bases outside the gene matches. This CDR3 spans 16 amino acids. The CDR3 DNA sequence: TGTGCCAGCAGTCCCCGGCAGGGGGATTGGACGGAGACCCAGTACTTC. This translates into CASSPRQGDWTETQYF.

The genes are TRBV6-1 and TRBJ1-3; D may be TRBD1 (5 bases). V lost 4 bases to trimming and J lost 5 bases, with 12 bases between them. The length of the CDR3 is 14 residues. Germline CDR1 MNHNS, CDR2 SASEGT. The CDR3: CASSASGRRNTIYF. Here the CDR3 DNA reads TGTGCCAGCAGTGCATCGGGACGGCGAAACACCATATATTTT.

CDR3 DNA: TGTGCCAGCAGCTTCCGGCTAGCGGGGTACACCGGGGAGCTGTTTTTT. It encodes CASSFRLAGYTGELFF. The chain combines TRBV5-4 with TRBJ2-2; 9 bases line up with TRBD2. With V trimmed by 2 bases and J by 3 bases, 5 bases remained unmatched. This CDR3 is built from 16 residues. Germline CDR1 is SGHNT and CDR2 is YYREEE (reference sequence).

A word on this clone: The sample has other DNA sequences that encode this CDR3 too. As DNA, the CDR3 is TGTGCCAGCAGTCTCCCCCTGGCAGGGGCCTACGAGCAGTACTTC. Translated, it gives CASSLPLAGAYEQYF. J is TRBJ2-7 and V is TRBV28; tentative D call: TRBD1 (6 bases). The V end lost 5 bases, the J end lost 2 bases, and 16 bases lay between the germline ends. The CDR3 covers 15 residues. Per the germline V gene, CDR1 is MDHEN and CDR2 is SYDVKM.

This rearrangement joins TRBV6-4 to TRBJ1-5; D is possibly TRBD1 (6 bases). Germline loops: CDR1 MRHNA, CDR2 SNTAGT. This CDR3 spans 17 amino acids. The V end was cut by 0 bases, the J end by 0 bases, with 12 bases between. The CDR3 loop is CASSDSKTGYSNQPQHF. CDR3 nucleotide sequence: TGTGCCAGCAGTGACTCGAAAACAGGGTATAGCAATCAGCCCCAGCATTTT.

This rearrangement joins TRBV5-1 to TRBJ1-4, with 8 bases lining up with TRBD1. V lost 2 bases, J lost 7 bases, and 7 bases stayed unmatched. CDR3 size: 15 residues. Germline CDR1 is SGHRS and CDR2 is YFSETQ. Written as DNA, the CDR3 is TGCGCCAGCAGCTTTACCGGGACAGGTCTTGAAAAACTGTTTTTT. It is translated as CASSFTGTGLEKLFF.

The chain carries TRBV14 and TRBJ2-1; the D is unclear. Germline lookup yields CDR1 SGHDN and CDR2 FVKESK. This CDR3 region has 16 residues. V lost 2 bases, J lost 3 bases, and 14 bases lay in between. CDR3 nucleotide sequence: TGTGCCAGCAGCCAAACCTCGAGTAGCCTCTACAATGAGCAGTTCTTC. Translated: CASSQTSSSLYNEQFF.

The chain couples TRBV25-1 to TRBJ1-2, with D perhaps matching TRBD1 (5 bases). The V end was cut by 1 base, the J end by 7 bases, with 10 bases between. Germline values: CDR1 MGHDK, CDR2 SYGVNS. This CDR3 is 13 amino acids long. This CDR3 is CASSELGGTGYTF. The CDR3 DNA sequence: TGTGCCAGCAGTGAATTAGGAGGGACTGGCTACACCTTC.

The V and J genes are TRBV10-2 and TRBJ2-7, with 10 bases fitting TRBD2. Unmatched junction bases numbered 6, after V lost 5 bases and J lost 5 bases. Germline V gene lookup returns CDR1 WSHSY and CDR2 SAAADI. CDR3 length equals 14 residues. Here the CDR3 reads CASSPLAGSHEQYF. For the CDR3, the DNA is TGCGCCAGCAGTCCACTAGCGGGAAGTCACGAGCAGTACTTC.

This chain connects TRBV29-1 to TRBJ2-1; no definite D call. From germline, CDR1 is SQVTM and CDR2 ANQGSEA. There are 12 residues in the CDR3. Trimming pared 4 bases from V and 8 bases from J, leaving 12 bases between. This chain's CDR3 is CSVASTGHEQFF. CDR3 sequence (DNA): TGCAGCGTTGCATCTACGGGCCATGAGCAGTTCTTC.

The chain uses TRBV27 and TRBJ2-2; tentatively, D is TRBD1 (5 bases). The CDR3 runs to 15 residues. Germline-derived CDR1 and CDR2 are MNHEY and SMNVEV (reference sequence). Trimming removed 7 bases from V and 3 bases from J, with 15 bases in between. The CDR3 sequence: CASIFRGPDTGELFF. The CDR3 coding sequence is TGTGCCAGCATTTTTAGGGGCCCGGACACCGGGGAGCTGTTTTTT.

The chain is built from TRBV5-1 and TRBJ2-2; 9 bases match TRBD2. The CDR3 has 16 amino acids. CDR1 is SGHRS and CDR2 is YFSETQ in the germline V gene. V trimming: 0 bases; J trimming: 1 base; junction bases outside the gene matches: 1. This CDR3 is CASSLELAGNTGELFF. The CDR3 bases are TGCGCCAGCAGCTTGGAACTAGCGGGGAACACCGGGGAGCTGTTTTTT. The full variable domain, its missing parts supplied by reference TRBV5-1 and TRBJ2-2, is KAGVTQTPRYLIKTRGQQVTLSCSPISGHRSVSWYQQTPGQGLQFLFEYFSETQRNKGNFPGRFSGRQFSNSRSEMNVSTLELGDSALYLCASSLELAGNTGELFFGEGSRLTVL.

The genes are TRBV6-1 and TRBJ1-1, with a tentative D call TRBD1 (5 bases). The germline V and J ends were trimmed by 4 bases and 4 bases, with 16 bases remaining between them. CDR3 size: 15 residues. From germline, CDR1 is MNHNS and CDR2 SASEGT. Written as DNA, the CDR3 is TGTGCCAGCAGTGGCACCAGGGTCAAGAGCACTGAAGCTTTCTTT. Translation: CASSGTRVKSTEAFF.

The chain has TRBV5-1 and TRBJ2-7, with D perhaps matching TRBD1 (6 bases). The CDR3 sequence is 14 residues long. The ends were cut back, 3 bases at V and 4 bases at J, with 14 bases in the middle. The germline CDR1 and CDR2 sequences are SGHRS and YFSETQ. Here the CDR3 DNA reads TGCGCCAGCAGCTCCTTATTTACAGGGTACGAGCAGTACTTC. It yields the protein CASSSLFTGYEQYF.

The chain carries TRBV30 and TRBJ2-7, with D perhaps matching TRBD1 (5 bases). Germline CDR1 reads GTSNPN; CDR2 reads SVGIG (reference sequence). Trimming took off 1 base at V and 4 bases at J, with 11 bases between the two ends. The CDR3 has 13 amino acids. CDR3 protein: CAWSEGRAYEQYF. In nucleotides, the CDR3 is TGTGCCTGGAGTGAGGGCAGGGCTTACGAGCAGTACTTC.

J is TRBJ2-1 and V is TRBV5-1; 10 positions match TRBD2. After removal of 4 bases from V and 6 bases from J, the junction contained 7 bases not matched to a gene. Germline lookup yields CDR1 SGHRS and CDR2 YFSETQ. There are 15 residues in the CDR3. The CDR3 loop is CASSTSGKTVNEQFF. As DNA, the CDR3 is TGCGCCAGCAGCACTAGCGGGAAGACGGTCAATGAGCAGTTCTTC. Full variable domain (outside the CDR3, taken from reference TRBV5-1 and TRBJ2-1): KAGVTQTPRYLIKTRGQQVTLSCSPISGHRSVSWYQQTPGQGLQFLFEYFSETQRNKGNFPGRFSGRQFSNSRSEMNVSTLELGDSALYLCASSTSGKTVNEQFFGPGTRLTVL.